The rows below give T cell receptor beta chains drawn from one sample of a study of blood T cell repertoires in COVID-19. Sequencing was performed with immunoSEQ multiplex PCR; in TCRdb, only in-frame clones are kept and a portion is missing. This table has roughly 52,000 clones, about 83% appearing once. The specimen sequenced was peripheral blood. The receptors were sampled from a man aged 45-65 years with acute or convalescent COVID-19. Both conserved end residues are part of each CDR3. D genes are given only for firm matches. Clone sizes are given selectively: once, few, many, or a class where the clone is expanded.

v_call,j_call,clone_size,d_call,cdr3_nt,cdr3_aa
TRBV12-3/TRBV12-4,TRBJ2-3,.,TRBD1,TGTGCCAGCAGGCTATACAGGGGAGATACGCAGTATTTT,CASRLYRGDTQYF
TRBV27,TRBJ2-7,.,.,TGTGCCAGCAGGGGGGGTCGGGCTGTAGCCTACGAGCAGTACTTC,CASRGGRAVAYEQYF
TRBV10-2,TRBJ1-2,.,.,TGCGCCAGCAGTGAGTCTTGGGCTGGCTACACCTTC,CASSESWAGYTF
TRBV19,TRBJ2-7,.,.,TGTGCCAGTAGTATAGGGACAGCCCCCTCCTACGAGCAGTACTTC,CASSIGTAPSYEQYF
TRBV19,TRBJ1-1,few,.,TGTGCCAGTAGTCCCACACGGAACACTGAAGCTTTCTTT,CASSPTRNTEAFF
TRBV7-8,TRBJ2-1,once,TRBD2,TGTGCCAGCAGCTCAAGCGGGGGTAGGATTGAGCAGTTCTTC,CASSSSGGRIEQFF
TRBV4-1,TRBJ1-1,once,TRBD1,TGCGCCAGCAGCCAAGGGGACAGTATGAACACTGAAGCTTTCTTT,CASSQGDSMNTEAFF
TRBV28,TRBJ2-5,.,TRBD2,TGTGCCCCCACGACTCGGCGGGGGGGGGAGACCCAGTACTTC,CAPTTRRGGETQYF
TRBV27,TRBJ1-1,.,TRBD1,TGTGCCAGCAGTGGGAACAGGGGTCCGGCTTTCTTT,CASSGNRGPAFF
TRBV6-6,TRBJ2-7,.,TRBD1,TGTGCCAGCAGTTTCCGGGACAGGGCCTACGAGCAGTACTTC,CASSFRDRAYEQYF
TRBV4-1,TRBJ1-2,.,.,TGCGCCAGCAGCCAAGCCTACCTACAGGGAAACTATGGCTACACCTTC,CASSQAYLQGNYGYTF
TRBV19,TRBJ1-6,.,.,TGTGCCAGTGGGTGGAGGACGGGAGATTCACCCCTCCACTTT,CASGWRTGDSPLHF
TRBV3-1/TRBV3-2,TRBJ2-6,.,.,TGTGCCAGCAGCCAAGAGTACGGGTCCCCTGGGGCCAACGTCCTGACTTTC,CASSQEYGSPGANVLTF
TRBV4-1,TRBJ1-1,.,.,TGCGCCAGCAGCCAAGGGCAGGTCGGGGATACTGAAGCTTTCTTT,CASSQGQVGDTEAFF
TRBV5-1,TRBJ1-2,.,TRBD1,TGCGCCAGCAGAGAAAGCCGACAGGGGACAAGTGGCTACACCTTC,CASRESRQGTSGYTF
TRBV2,TRBJ1-2,few,.,TGTGCCAGCAGGGCGGATTCCTTTAACTATGGCTACACCTTC,CASRADSFNYGYTF
TRBV7-6,TRBJ2-5,.,.,TGTGCCAGCAGCTTAAGCCTCGTGGAACGGAGAGAGACCCAGTACTTC,CASSLSLVERRETQYF
TRBV5-1,TRBJ2-7,.,TRBD1,TGCGCCAGCAGCTTGGGACAGGGTAGACCCTACGAGCAGTACTTC,CASSLGQGRPYEQYF
TRBV24-1,TRBJ2-1,.,TRBD1,TGTGCCACCAGTGATTGGAGACAGGGGAATGAGCAGTTCTTC,CATSDWRQGNEQFF
TRBV28,TRBJ1-1,.,.,TGTGCCAGCAGTTCCCCCACAGGCGAAAACACTGAAGCTTTCTTT,CASSSPTGENTEAFF
TRBV10-2,TRBJ1-2,.,.,TGCGCCAGCAGTGAGATGGCGGCGAGTGGCTACACCTTC,CASSEMAASGYTF
TRBV6-5,TRBJ2-3,.,.,TGTGCCAGCAGTTACCGGAGGTCCACAGATACGCAGTATTTT,CASSYRRSTDTQYF